This T cell receptor beta chain was documented in a study of cytomegalovirus exposure and HLA in healthy donors. Germline V gives CDR1 LNHDA, CDR2 SQIVND (reference sequence). CDR3 length: 14 amino acids. Unmatched junction bases numbered 9, after V lost 5 bases and J lost 5 bases. 60 Vbeta and 13 Jbeta primers were used in PCR. Only in-frame clones appear in the TCRdb table, and some are missing; sequencing was by immunoSEQ multiplex PCR. The table lists about 200,000 clones, 82% of them singletons. The sample consisted of PBMCs. The clonotype comes from a woman between 35 and 50 years old in good health and CMV-seronegative. This chain joins TRBV19 and TRBJ2-7, with 7 bases lining up with TRBD2. This CDR3 reads CASSLAGARNEQYF. DNA of the CDR3: TGTGCCAGTAGTCTGGCGGGAGCACGGAACGAGCAGTACTTC.